A single sample gave rise to the 13 T cell receptor beta chains below, sequenced in a study of CD8 T cells in ankylosing spondylitis. Overall study results and limits: Seemingly characteristic of ankylosing spondylitis blood was a TCR beta motif consisting of about 8 highly homologous variants.

TCRdb redid the calling of the 5' RACE reads with MiXCR, one entry per CDR3 protein. The sample includes some 700,000 distinct CDR3 sequences, 15% to 20% of them seen just once. Antigens of these TCRs are unknown. Source material: blood, either unsorted or a sorted T cell fraction (not recorded which). The receptors shown here come from a male donor with ankylosing spondylitis.

In its sample, this clonotype was seen a few times. The chain combines TRBV7-2 with TRBJ2-1, with D possibly TRBD1 on 5 matching bases. The V end was cut by 5 bases, the J end by 4 bases, with 15 bases between. The CDR3 consists of 15 residues. The germline V gene has CDR1 SGHTA and CDR2 FQGNSA. The CDR3, as DNA: TGTGCCAGCAGCCAAGTAAGGGGCCAATACAATGAGCAGTTCTTC. Protein product: CASSQVRGQYNEQFF.

This clonotype was counted a few times. The V gene is TRBV30, the J gene TRBJ1-2, with 10 nucleotides matching TRBD1. CDR1 and CDR2 from the germline V gene are GTSNPN and SVGIG (reference sequence). CDR3 length: 15 amino acids. V trimming: 0 bases; J trimming: 4 bases; junction bases outside the gene matches: 5. This CDR3 reads CAWSVQGTGVYGYTF. CDR3 DNA: TGTGCCTGGAGTGTACAAGGGACAGGGGTCTATGGCTACACCTTC.

The chain joins TRBV29-1 to TRBJ2-5; D may be TRBD2 (5 bases). CDR3 length equals 13 residues. V lost 5 bases and J 5 bases, leaving 15 bases between the germline ends. Germline CDR1 and CDR2: SQVTM and ANQGSEA. Here the CDR3 reads CSVFSGSGETQYF. The CDR3 DNA is TGCAGCGTTTTTTCCGGCTCGGGGGAGACCCAGTACTTC.

The chain uses TRBV7-9 and TRBJ1-5; D possibly corresponds to TRBD1 (5 bases). Germline V lookup: CDR1 SEHNR, CDR2 FQNEAQ (reference sequence). V shed 1 base and J shed 7 bases, with 11 bases lying between them. The CDR3 totals 14 residues. The CDR3 sequence: CASSLDGAGQPQHF. The CDR3 coding sequence is TGTGCCAGCAGCTTAGATGGGGCCGGCCAGCCCCAGCATTTT.

The CDR3 DNA sequence: TGTGCCAGCAGCCACCCACGGGGGCGGGAGCGCTCCTACGAGCAGTACTTC. Protein product: CASSHPRGRERSYEQYF. The chain is built from TRBV14 and TRBJ2-7; D perhaps matches TRBD2 (7 bases). The CDR3 sequence is 17 residues long. The V and J ends lost 3 bases and 0 bases respectively, with 18 bases between them. In germline, CDR1 is SGHDN, CDR2 FVKESK. The full variable domain, in which reference TRBV14 and TRBJ2-7 provide the parts outside the CDR3, is EAGVTQFPSHSVIEKGQTVTLRCDPISGHDNLYWYRRVMGKEIKFLLHFVKESKQDESGMPNNRFLAERTGGTYSTLKVQPAELEDSGVYFCASSHPRGRERSYEQYFGPGTRLTVT.

This clonotype has a count of ten or more. The genes are TRBV5-5 and TRBJ1-5; the match to TRBD1 covers 7 bases. CDR1 and CDR2 from the germline V gene are SGHKS and YYEKEE (reference sequence). V dropped 1 base and J dropped 6; count of bases not matched to a gene: 4. The CDR3 has 14 amino acids. CDR3 sequence (DNA): TGTGCCAGCAGCTTGTCGGGACAGATTCAGCCCCAGCATTTT. It codes for CASSLSGQIQPQHF.

Many counts were recorded for this clonotype. The chain joins TRBV12-3 or TRBV12-4 to TRBJ1-1; TRBD1 matches at 8 bases. Trimming cost V 6 bases and J 7 bases; bases outside gene matches: 1. The CDR3 spans 11 residues. CDR3 residues: CASSTGGEAFF. Here the CDR3 DNA reads TGTGCCAGCAGCACAGGGGGTGAAGCTTTCTTT.

This clonotype was seen a few times. The J gene is TRBJ2-1, the V gene TRBV12-3 or TRBV12-4, with 9 nucleotides matching TRBD1. This CDR3 comprises 15 residues. V dropped 6 bases and J dropped 9; count of bases not matched to a gene: 12. The CDR3 DNA reads TGTGCCAGCAGCCCCGCGACAGGGGGTACTAGTGAGCAGTTCTTC. Its translation: CASSPATGGTSEQFF.

The sample holds a few counts of this clonotype. The chain is built from TRBV5-1 and TRBJ2-3; no definite D call. The CDR3 is 14 residues long. Germline V gene lookup returns CDR1 SGHRS and CDR2 YFSETQ. Trimming took off 5 bases at V and 4 bases at J, with 14 bases between the two ends. CDR3 sequence (DNA): TGCGCCAGCAGTCGTAAAATCGACGCAGATACGCAGTATTTT. Its protein product is CASSRKIDADTQYF. The full variable domain, completed using reference TRBV5-1 and TRBJ2-3, is KAGVTQTPRYLIKTRGQQVTLSCSPISGHRSVSWYQQTPGQGLQFLFEYFSETQRNKGNFPGRFSGRQFSNSRSEMNVSTLELGDSALYLCASSRKIDADTQYFGPGTRLTVL.

This clonotype was observed a handful of times. This chain uses TRBV19 with TRBJ2-1; either TRBD1 or TRBD2 may fit D (5 bases each). Per germline, CDR1 LNHDA and CDR2 SQIVND (reference sequence). The CDR3 is 14 amino acids. V was pared by 7 bases and J by 8 bases, with 18 bases between. The CDR3 protein is CASTWDPEADEQFF. The CDR3 nucleotides are TGTGCCAGTACCTGGGACCCTGAGGCCGATGAGCAGTTCTTC. Looking up the rest from reference TRBV19 and TRBJ2-1 gives the full variable domain: DGGITQSPKYLFRKEGQNVTLSCEQNLNHDAMYWYRQDPGQGLRLIYYSQIVNDFQKGDIAEGYSVSREKKESFPLTVTSAQKNPTAFYLCASTWDPEADEQFFGPGTRLTVL.

This clonotype appeared many times. This chain's CDR3 is CASSLSVSRGDPAKNIQYF. DNA of the CDR3: TGTGCCAGCAGTTTATCGGTTAGTCGTGGGGATCCAGCCAAAAACATTCAGTACTTC. The rearrangement uses TRBV27 and TRBJ2-4; D call uncertain. The germline V and J ends were trimmed by 0 bases and 0 bases, with 18 bases remaining between them. Germline values: CDR1 MNHEY, CDR2 SMNVEV (reference sequence). CDR3 size: 19 residues.

The DNA of the CDR3 is TGTGCCAGCAGCGAAGACAGGGAGGACACCGGGGAGCTGTTTTTT. This encodes CASSEDREDTGELFF. V is TRBV12-3 or TRBV12-4 and J is TRBJ2-2, with D possibly TRBD1 on 7 matching bases. Trimming removed 6 bases at V and 3 bases at J, with 14 bases between. The CDR3 contains 15 residues.

The chain is built from TRBV27 and TRBJ1-1, with a weak D call TRBD1 (5 bases). CDR3 length equals 13 residues. V was cut by 4 bases and J by 9 bases, with 15 bases left in between. Germline V gene data show CDR1 as MNHEY and CDR2 as SMNVEV (reference sequence). CDR3 nucleotide sequence: TGTGCCAGCAGTTCGACGACAGATCTGAAAGCTTTCTTT. Protein sequence: CASSSTTDLKAFF.